The clone carrying this T cell receptor beta chain was detected only a few times. Stated time point: patch test 2, 6 weeks after DPC sensitization. Sample treatment: therapeutic diphenylcyclopropenone sensitization with weekly scalp DPC. MiXCR, run by TCRdb on the RACE reads, gives a single entry per CDR3 protein. The table lists approximately 28,000 distinct CDR3 sequences, more than 8% of them singletons. The data were obtained in a study of human T cells and chemical hapten exposure. The sequence was obtained from a man aged 25 to 40 with alopecia areata. Some clones in this sample may be carry-over from other donors' samples. The sequencing here drew on whole blood, taken in connection with sensitization to the hapten diphenylcyclopropenone (DPC).

CDR3: CASSQQFGVGEKLFF. The CDR3 DNA follows: TGTGCCAGCAGCCAACAGTTCGGGGTCGGAGAAAAACTGTTTTTT. The chain links TRBV3-1 to TRBJ1-4; no definite D call. The V gene's germline CDR1 is LGHDT and CDR2 YNNKEL (reference sequence). The CDR3 covers 15 residues. Deletions cut 2 bases from V and 8 bases from J, with 15 bases between.